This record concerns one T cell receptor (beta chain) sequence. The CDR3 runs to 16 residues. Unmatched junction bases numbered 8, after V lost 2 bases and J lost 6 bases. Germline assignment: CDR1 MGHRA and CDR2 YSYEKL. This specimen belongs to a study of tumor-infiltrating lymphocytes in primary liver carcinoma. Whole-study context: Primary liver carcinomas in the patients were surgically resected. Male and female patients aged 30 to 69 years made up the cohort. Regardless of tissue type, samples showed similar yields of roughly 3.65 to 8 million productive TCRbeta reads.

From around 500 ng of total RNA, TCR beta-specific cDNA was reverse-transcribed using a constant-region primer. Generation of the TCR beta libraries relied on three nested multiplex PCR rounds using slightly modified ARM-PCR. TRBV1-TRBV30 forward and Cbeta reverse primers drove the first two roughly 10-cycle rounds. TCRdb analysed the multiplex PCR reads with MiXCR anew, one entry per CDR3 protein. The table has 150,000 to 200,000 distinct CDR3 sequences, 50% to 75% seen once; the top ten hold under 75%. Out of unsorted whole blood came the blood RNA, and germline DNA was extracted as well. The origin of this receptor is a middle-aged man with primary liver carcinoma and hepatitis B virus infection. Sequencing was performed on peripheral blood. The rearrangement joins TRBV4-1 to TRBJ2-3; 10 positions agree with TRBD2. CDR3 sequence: CASSQRALAGADTQYF. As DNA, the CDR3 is TGCGCCAGCAGCCAAAGGGCTCTAGCGGGAGCTGATACGCAGTATTTT.